This is a list of T cell receptor beta chains from one sample in a study of healthy donors' naive CD4 and CD8 T cells. A single record per CDR3 protein comes from TCRdb applying MiXCR to the reads. The sample includes around 180,000 distinct CDR3 sequences, about 70% seen only once; the top ten take 2% to 2.5%. The sequencing input was naive CD4+ and CD8+ T cells sorted from blood, pooled from several donors. These receptors all come from a pool of human donors in good health; the sample pools cells from several healthy donors. The conserved cysteine and the conserved F or W are not part of the CDR3 here. Each record gives: V gene, clone size, CDR3 protein. Not all rows give a size; the values are once, few, many and, for expanded clones, a class.

V: TRBV29-1
size: once
CDR3: SGIRGIDGHTGELF

V: TRBV29-1
size: few
CDR3: SVRGGPEAF

V: TRBV19
size: few
CDR3: ASSVLAGGHTGELF

V: TRBV5-4
size: -
CDR3: ASSLGLTGGTGELF

V: TRBV29-1
size: few
CDR3: SVRSGNTIY

V: TRBV11-2
size: -
CDR3: ASSLGASGVETQY

V: TRBV20-1
size: -
CDR3: SAGLAGAPYEQY

V: TRBV20-1
size: -
CDR3: SARAPGAPRGH

V: TRBV6-5
size: few
CDR3: ATKPGGAKTGELF

V: TRBV29-1
size: few
CDR3: SVGPGQGNTEAF

V: TRBV6-5
size: -
CDR3: ASSYYPSGIPQF

V: TRBV27
size: few
CDR3: ASSLGLGTSTEAF

V: TRBV12-3/TRBV12-4
size: -
CDR3: ASSLTGGSTEAF

V: TRBV29-1
size: -
CDR3: SVVMAHYEQY

V: TRBV12-3/TRBV12-4
size: few
CDR3: ASSVAGGSTDTQY

V: TRBV30
size: -
CDR3: AWSLDRASGNTIY

V: TRBV6-6
size: -
CDR3: ASSSPGEAGGRGRTYNEQF

V: TRBV6-6
size: -
CDR3: AGAAGRANTGELF

V: TRBV30
size: -
CDR3: AWSAKRRTYEQY

V: TRBV6-5
size: -
CDR3: ASRLAGVIGEQF

V: TRBV25-1
size: -
CDR3: ATLGLGTEAF

V: TRBV18
size: -
CDR3: ASSPQKRDEAF

V: TRBV15
size: few
CDR3: ATSQGITQY

V: TRBV29-1
size: -
CDR3: SVPGVYGYT

V: TRBV19
size: -
CDR3: ASSRGGTEAF

V: TRBV29-1
size: -
CDR3: SAPTGVSDGYT

V: TRBV30
size: few
CDR3: AWNVGTDNNYGYT

V: TRBV11-2
size: -
CDR3: ASSLDRDGLF

V: TRBV11-1
size: -
CDR3: ASSWEGQDTEAF

V: TRBV29-1
size: -
CDR3: SVAAGGFYEQY

V: TRBV4-3
size: -
CDR3: ASSHAGTVYEQY

V: TRBV4-3
size: few
CDR3: ASSQDRTGFQETQY

V: TRBV15
size: -
CDR3: ATSRVDGAAGYT

V: TRBV27
size: few
CDR3: ASSLDRGTQPQH

V: TRBV29-1
size: few
CDR3: SALGRDSTYEQY

V: TRBV7-8
size: -
CDR3: ASSLIGSGSTDTQY

V: TRBV30
size: once
CDR3: TWRGKGYGNEQF

V: TRBV19
size: -
CDR3: ASSPRGPVAYEQY

V: TRBV29-1
size: -
CDR3: SVLGVNEKLF

V: TRBV6-2/TRBV6-3
size: once
CDR3: ASQTSGAYNEQF

V: TRBV7-2
size: -
CDR3: ASSLGTFSEQF

V: TRBV19
size: -
CDR3: ASTLGSYQPQH

V: TRBV6-2/TRBV6-3
size: -
CDR3: ASSEGYGYT

V: TRBV19
size: few
CDR3: ASSGGSRYEQY

V: TRBV7-9
size: -
CDR3: ASSLIPNIYEQY

V: TRBV27
size: -
CDR3: ASSLGAGANVLT

V: TRBV29-1
size: -
CDR3: SDDGTGTHEQY

V: TRBV27
size: -
CDR3: ASSFKHNPYSYNSPLH

V: TRBV6-5
size: -
CDR3: ASSYRGDTEAF

V: TRBV11-2
size: -
CDR3: ASSLDRSSETQY

V: TRBV29-1
size: -
CDR3: SVTPRGRKQETQY

V: TRBV6-2/TRBV6-3
size: -
CDR3: ASSYVFSGANVLT

V: TRBV29-1
size: once
CDR3: SAPFGLALYNEQF

V: TRBV29-1
size: -
CDR3: SVRLAGSSYEQY

V: TRBV11-3
size: -
CDR3: ASAGSFYGYT

V: TRBV6-2/TRBV6-3
size: once
CDR3: ASSYTYRTDTQY

V: TRBV30
size: -
CDR3: AWETGTAYEQY